This TCR beta chain was captured in a study of response to subunit inactivated influenza vaccine (dated 2018 in TCRdb). Notes on the research overall: The study used deep quantitative T cell receptor repertoire profiling to track responses to a trivalent subunit inactivated influenza vaccine. The research as a whole found: It was suggested by the authors that each seasonal influenza vaccination may recruit only a limited number of new T cells.

Note on this clonotype: Its antigen has not been determined. No per-base quality is available; no much larger clone lies one base away.

Reading from cysteine to phenylalanine, the CDR3 counts 13 amino acids. The DNA shown is the 39-base CDR3, in frame from base 1. The CDR1 and CDR2 encoded by the germline V gene are SGHTA and FQGTGA. The junction shows trimming of 5 bases on V and 4 bases on J, plus 11 bases between the germline ends. Library preparation was by RT-PCR. Sequencing was carried out with an Illumina HiSeq 2500. Using fastp at Q25 and MiXCR, TCRdb reprocessed the public reads and kept productive beta chains. Entries that share a CDR3 protein sequence are merged under the most common genes and DNA. The sample table holds 860,000 or so distinct CDR3 sequences, of which approximately 22% were seen once. The biggest ten clones account for roughly 10% of the sample.

The TCR originated in a man aged 50 or older who received an inactivated influenza vaccine. Donor details come from another sample of the same person, matched by shared clones. The chain is assembled from TRBV7-3 and TRBJ2-5; no D gene can be assigned with confidence. This sample comprised PBMCs from blood, obtained around 5 days after vaccination. The DNA sequence is given as TGTGCCAGCAGCCCACGACCCGCAGAGACCCAGTACTTC. Its product reads: CASSPRPAETQYF. Here the CDR3 is joined to the reference TRBV7-3 and TRBJ2-5 genes, and the full variable domain is: GAGVSQTPSNKVTEKGKYVELRCDPISGHTALYWYRQSLGQGPEFLIYFQGTGAADDSGLPNDRFFAVRPEGSVSTLKIQRTERGDSAVYLCASSPRPAETQYFGPGTRLLVL.